This TCR beta chain was documented in a study of response to subunit inactivated influenza vaccine. CDR1 SEHNR and CDR2 FQNEAQ come from the germline V gene (reference sequence). This CDR3 contains 14 residues. Trimming pared 5 bases from V and 5 bases from J, leaving 13 bases between. Whole-study results and caveats: Authors suggested each seasonal flu vaccination may recruit only limited numbers of new T cells.

TCRdb reanalysed the RT-PCR reads using MiXCR and keeps one entry per CDR3 protein. In the table there are roughly 500,000 distinct CDR3 sequences, around 25% of which are singletons. This clonotype turned up a few times. Antigen unknown. The chain is built from TRBV7-9 and TRBJ2-4; D perhaps matches TRBD2 (5 bases). The TCR originated in a man aged 50-60 years who received an inactivated influenza vaccine. The starting material was CD4+ T cells sorted from PBMCs, obtained about 5 days after vaccination. The DNA of the CDR3 is TGTGCCAGCAGCCCAGCCGGGAACCAAAACATTCAGTACTTC. Its translation: CASSPAGNQNIQYF.